This section outlines one TCR beta chain sequence together with its context. Its target is not known. Sequencing used immunoSEQ v3.0 at survey level. Clones were sequenced by immunoSEQ multiplex PCR, and TCRdb holds only the in-frame ones, with some missing. This sample yields around 21,000 clones, of which approximately 80% are seen a single time; almost 3.5% belongs to the top ten. These data belong to a study of long-term antiretroviral therapy in people with HIV. Study-wide findings and caveats: HIV repertoires spanned narrower CDR3 length ranges than controls. Pre-ART expanded clones dominated the repertoire at every time point.

Germline V gene data show CDR1 as SGHKS and CDR2 as YYEKEE (reference sequence). The CDR3 runs 14 residues. Trimming cost V 0 bases and J 8 bases, with 14 bases left between them. HIV-positive participants were all treated in the United States. The clonotype originates from a woman in her forties or fifties with HIV. The chain joins TRBV5-5 to TRBJ1-1; the D is unclear. The material sequenced was unsorted PBMCs, taken 1.9 years after starting antiretroviral therapy. The CDR3 region is CASSLEAGVGEAFF. The DNA for the CDR3 is TGTGCCAGCAGCTTGGAAGCGGGTGTAGGAGAAGCTTTCTTT.